The 19 T cell receptor beta chains below were found in one sample sequenced in a study of blood T cell repertoires in COVID-19. The method was immunoSEQ multiplex PCR; TCRdb's version includes in-frame clones alone and lacks a portion of them. The table lists roughly 100,000 clones, more than 85% of them singletons. The sample consisted of peripheral blood. These receptors originate from a man aged 50 to 59 with active or convalescent COVID-19.

The rearrangement joins TRBV11-2 to TRBJ2-3, with 12 bases fitting TRBD2. Germline V gene data show CDR1 as SGHAT and CDR2 as FQNNGV. With 6 bases clipped from V and 6 bases from J, the junction kept 7 bases outside the gene matches. The CDR3 loop spans 15 amino acids. The CDR3 protein is CASRYLAGGKDTQYF. The CDR3 DNA follows: TGTGCCAGCAGATATCTAGCGGGGGGGAAGGATACGCAGTATTTT.

The chain combines TRBV18 with TRBJ1-6; 7 bases agree with TRBD1. The CDR3 extends over 12 amino acids. V shed 3 bases, J shed 10 bases, and the junction held 0 bases outside the gene matches. Germline-derived CDR1 and CDR2 are KGHSH and LQKENI. The CDR3 protein is CASSPGQSPLHF. CDR3 coding DNA: TGTGCCAGCTCACCGGGACAGTCACCCCTCCACTTT. Full variable domain (outside the CDR3, taken from reference TRBV18 and TRBJ1-6): NAGVMQNPRHLVRRRGQEARLRCSPMKGHSHVYWYRQLPEEGLKFMVYLQKENIIDESGMPKERFSAEFPKEGPSILRIQQVVRGDSAAYFCASSPGQSPLHFGNGTRLTVT.

The V gene is TRBV12-3 or TRBV12-4, the J gene TRBJ1-3; D is unresolved. The CDR3 is made up of 13 amino acids. With 7 bases removed from V and 2 bases from J, the gap between germline ends came to 9 bases. CDR3 residues: CASIKSPGNTIYF. Written as DNA, the CDR3 is TGTGCCAGCATCAAATCCCCTGGAAACACCATATATTTT.

J is TRBJ2-7 and V is TRBV28; 10 positions match TRBD1. The CDR3 sequence is 14 residues long. The germline V gene has CDR1 MDHEN and CDR2 SYDVKM. J gave up 10 bases and V 4 bases, and 10 bases lay outside the gene matches. CDR3 nucleotides: TGTGCCAGCAGTTCCGCCGGGACAGGGGTCAAACAGTACTTC. Translation gives CASSSAGTGVKQYF. Supplemented by reference TRBV28 and TRBJ2-7, the full variable domain reads DVKVTQSSRYLVKRTGEKVFLECVQDMDHENMFWYRQDPGLGLRLIYFSYDVKMKEKGDIPEGYSVSREKKERFSLILESASTNQTSMYLCASSSAGTGVKQYFGPGTRLTVT.

The rearrangement joins TRBV29-1 to TRBJ2-3, with TRBD2 matching over 8 bases. The V and J ends lost 6 bases and 0 bases, in that order; junction bases with no gene match: 5. This CDR3 comprises 14 residues. The germline V gene encodes CDR1 SQVTM and CDR2 ANQGSEA. CDR3 bases: TGCAGCGTAGGGAGCGGGGGAAGCACAGATACGCAGTATTTT. Its protein product is CSVGSGGSTDTQYF.

The chain links TRBV4-1 to TRBJ1-3, with TRBD1 matching over 7 bases. This CDR3 contains 16 residues. Unmatched junction bases numbered 9, after V lost 4 bases and J lost 3 bases. Germline values: CDR1 MGHRA, CDR2 YSYEKL. The CDR3 is CASSLSTGAIGNTIYF. The DNA of the CDR3 is TGCGCCAGCAGCCTCTCTACAGGGGCCATTGGAAACACCATATATTTT.

V usage is TRBV3-1 (or the pseudogene TRBV3-2) and J usage is TRBJ2-5; D gene uncertain. Germline loops: CDR1 LGHDT, CDR2 YNNKEL (reference sequence). Trimming took off 3 bases at V and 5 bases at J, with 10 bases between the two ends. The CDR3 loop spans 13 amino acids. Here the CDR3 DNA reads TGTGCCAGCAGCCAGAATAATGAGGAGACCCAGTACTTC. Translation: CASSQNNEETQYF.

The rearrangement uses TRBV27 and TRBJ1-1; 9 nucleotides match TRBD1. Germline V lookup: CDR1 MNHEY, CDR2 SMNVEV (reference sequence). The CDR3 covers 12 residues. The V segment lost 6 bases and the J segment 7 bases; nucleotides outside the gene matches: 3. The CDR3 region is CASRGQGGEAFF. CDR3 in DNA: TGTGCCAGCAGGGGACAGGGAGGTGAAGCTTTCTTT.

This chain uses TRBV3-1 (or the pseudogene TRBV3-2) with TRBJ1-5; D gene unclear. CDR3 size: 13 residues. Trimming left V 3 bases short and J 7 bases short, with 10 bases between. Germline lookup yields CDR1 LGHDT and CDR2 YNNKEL (reference sequence). CDR3 sequence reads: CASSHPGVQPQHF. CDR3 DNA: TGTGCCAGCAGCCATCCCGGGGTCCAGCCCCAGCATTTT.

This chain connects TRBV28 to TRBJ2-3; 8 nucleotides line up with TRBD2. The germline gives CDR1 MDHEN, CDR2 SYDVKM. V dropped 6 bases and J dropped 3; count of bases not matched to a gene: 8. The CDR3 contains 15 residues. The CDR3 nucleotides read TGTGCCAGCAGCCTCGGGGGCGGGGGGACAGATACGCAGTATTTT. Translating gives CASSLGGGGTDTQYF.

V usage is TRBV5-6 and J usage is TRBJ2-5, with TRBD2 matching 11 bases. Germline V lookup: CDR1 SGHDT, CDR2 YYEEEE. The CDR3 runs to 18 residues. V dropped 1 base and J dropped 0; count of bases not matched to a gene: 8. In DNA form, the CDR3 reads TGTGCCAGCAGCTTGAGGCTAGCGGGGGGTAGGGACCAAGAGACCCAGTACTTC. Its translation is CASSLRLAGGRDQETQYF.

The chain uses TRBV12-3 or TRBV12-4 and TRBJ2-1, with D perhaps matching TRBD1 (6 bases). V shed 6 bases and J shed 7 bases, with 10 bases lying between them. The CDR3 sequence is 12 residues long. The CDR3, as DNA: TGTGCCAGCAGGCCCGACAGGAATGAGCAGTTCTTC. It is translated as CASRPDRNEQFF.

This clone was counted once. V and J are TRBV15 and TRBJ2-5, with unresolved D. Trimming pared 0 bases from V and 3 bases from J, leaving 8 bases between. The CDR3 loop spans 14 amino acids. Germline V gene sequence: CDR1 LNHNV, CDR2 YYDKDF (reference sequence). DNA of the CDR3: TGTGCCACCAGCAGAGAAGGCACAGAAGAGACCCAGTACTTC. It translates to CATSREGTEETQYF. Together with reference TRBV15 and TRBJ2-5, the CDR3 gives the full variable domain: DAMVIQNPRYQVTQFGKPVTLSCSQTLNHNVMYWYQQKSSQAPKLLFHYYDKDFNNEADTPDNFQSRRPNTSFCFLDIRSPGLGDTAMYLCATSREGTEETQYFGPGTRLLVL.

The V call is TRBV11-1, the J call TRBJ2-3; the match to TRBD2 covers 8 bases. V trimming: 5 bases; J trimming: 5 bases; junction bases outside the gene matches: 9. The CDR3 is 15 residues long. CDR1 and CDR2 (germline): SGHAT, FQDESV (reference sequence). In nucleotides, the CDR3 is TGTGCCAGCAGCCCCTCAGCGGGGGTGGTAGATACGCAGTATTTT. Translation: CASSPSAGVVDTQYF. The full variable domain, its missing parts supplied by reference TRBV11-1 and TRBJ2-3, is EAEVAQSPRYKITEKSQAVAFWCDPISGHATLYWYRQILGQGPELLVQFQDESVVDDSQLPKDRFSAERLKGVDSTLKIQPAELGDSAMYLCASSPSAGVVDTQYFGPGTRLTVL.

The chain links TRBV28 to TRBJ1-2; no clear D. Germline V gene lookup returns CDR1 MDHEN and CDR2 SYDVKM. Trimming shortened V by 3 bases and J by 4 bases, and 12 bases separated the two germline ends. The CDR3 totals 14 residues. CDR3 sequence reads: CASSFLPGSYGYTF. In nucleotides, the CDR3 is TGTGCCAGCAGTTTCCTACCAGGTTCCTATGGCTACACCTTC.

The chain links TRBV27 to TRBJ2-7, with D possibly matching TRBD2 (6 bases). The CDR3 runs 12 residues. V was shortened by 3 bases and J by 12 bases, with 15 bases between the two germline ends. Germline values: CDR1 MNHEY, CDR2 SMNVEV (reference sequence). CDR3 amino acids: CASSFNGGGLYF. The DNA for the CDR3 is TGTGCCAGCAGTTTTAACGGGGGAGGACTGTACTTC.

A single count supports this clone. The V gene is TRBV29-1, the J gene TRBJ2-1, with a tentative D call TRBD1 (6 bases). CDR3 length equals 12 residues. Germline V lookup: CDR1 SQVTM, CDR2 ANQGSEA. Trimming pared 7 bases from V and 3 bases from J, leaving 10 bases between. This CDR3 reads CSARTVYNEQFF. CDR3 sequence (DNA): TGCAGCGCCAGGACAGTCTACAATGAGCAGTTCTTC.

The chain uses TRBV18 and TRBJ2-7; a possible D gene is TRBD2 (7 bases). The CDR3 has 11 amino acids. CDR1 and CDR2 (germline): KGHSH, LQKENI. With 10 bases removed from V and 5 bases from J, the gap between germline ends came to 12 bases. CDR3 DNA sequence: TGTGCCACGTCGGGGGGCGACGAGCAGTACGTC. Translated, it gives CATSGGDEQYV.

V and J are TRBV6-5 and TRBJ2-1, with 9 bases aligning to TRBD2. The CDR3 loop spans 14 amino acids. V lost 6 bases and J lost 6; bases outside the gene matches: 6. From germline, CDR1 is MNHEY and CDR2 SVGAGI. DNA for the CDR3: TGTGCCAGCAGGGGGCTAGCGGGGCCCAATGAGCAGTTCTTC. It codes for CASRGLAGPNEQFF.